This TCR beta chain came from a study of blood T cell repertoires in COVID-19. Study information: Nucleic acid was either cDNA or gDNA, and it came from T cells, B-cell-depleted T cells, or PBMCs.

TCRdb keeps only in-frame clones here, not all; method: immunoSEQ multiplex PCR. The sample yields roughly 20,000 clones, about 92% seen once. CDR1 is MNHEY, CDR2 SVGAGI, per germline. Trimming took off 4 bases at V and 3 bases at J, with 11 bases between the two ends. This CDR3 has 14 amino acids. The receptor was derived from a human donor in a cohort sampled during active COVID-19. This sequence joins TRBV6-5 and TRBJ2-3; perhaps TRBD2 as D (5 bases). The sequencing sample was made of peripheral blood. The CDR3 loop is CASSSLGSTDTQYF. CDR3 DNA: TGTGCCAGCAGTTCACTAGGTTCAACAGATACGCAGTATTTT.